These T cell receptor beta chains were read from a single sample in a study of memory CD4+ T cells and cytomegalovirus serostatus. Data came from immunoSEQ multiplex PCR; TCRdb stores just in-frame clones and leaves some out. The sample has over 60,000 clones, around 83% seen once. Sequenced sample: memory CD4+ T cells from blood. These receptors were collected from an adult in good health and CMV-seronegative. Each CDR3 is given with its conserved first and last residue. Each record gives: V gene, D gene, clone size, J gene, CDR3 protein, CDR3 DNA. A D gene is named only where the DNA matches it firmly. Only part of the rows carry a size: once, few, many, or a class if the clone is expanded.

>TRBV20-1|-|few|TRBJ1-1
CSALTVTEAFF
TGCAGTGCACTGACCGTCACTGAAGCTTTCTTT
>TRBV4-1|-|-|TRBJ2-5
CASSQGEGGRETQYF
TGCGCCAGCAGCCAAGGGGAGGGGGGGCGAGAGACCCAGTACTTC
>TRBV2|-|-|TRBJ2-5
CASSDYLKQYF
TGTGCCAGCAGTGACTACCTTAAGCAGTACTTC
>TRBV5-4|TRBD1|-|TRBJ1-1
CASTGTGFEAFF
TGTGCCAGCACCGGGACAGGGTTTGAAGCTTTCTTT
>TRBV27|TRBD1|-|TRBJ1-2
CASSSTQGVGGYTF
TGTGCCAGCAGTTCGACGCAGGGGGTTGGGGGCTACACCTTC
>TRBV2|-|-|TRBJ2-1
CASSDSGEQFF
TGTGCCAGCAGTGATTCTGGCGAGCAGTTCTTC
>TRBV19|-|-|TRBJ2-1
CASSIPAVGEQFF
TGTGCCAGTAGTATACCCGCCGTCGGGGAGCAGTTCTTC
>TRBV9|-|-|TRBJ1-5
CASSTHPFGNQPQHF
TGTGCCAGCAGCACCCACCCGTTTGGGAATCAGCCCCAGCATTTT
>TRBV11-2|-|-|TRBJ2-3
CASSSPEFGAGTDTQYF
TGTGCCAGCAGCAGCCCTGAATTTGGTGCCGGCACAGATACGCAGTATTTT
>TRBV9|-|few|TRBJ1-4
CASSSRGSGHNEKLFF
TGTGCCAGCAGCAGCAGGGGCTCTGGTCATAATGAAAAACTGTTTTTT
>TRBV29-1|TRBD1|-|TRBJ2-2
CSVTKPGQTFTGELFF
TGCAGCGTCACCAAACCGGGACAGACTTTCACCGGGGAGCTGTTTTTT
>TRBV5-4|TRBD2|-|TRBJ2-7
CASSEKAGTSSYEQYF
TGTGCCAGCAGCGAGAAAGCCGGGACTAGCAGCTACGAGCAGTACTTC
>TRBV5-1|TRBD2|-|TRBJ2-1
CASSLGGGPDNEQFF
TGCGCCAGCAGCTTGGGGGGGGGTCCTGACAATGAGCAGTTCTTC
>TRBV6-6|TRBD1|-|TRBJ1-2
CASSYSGQGNYGYTF
TGTGCCAGCAGTTACTCGGGACAGGGGAACTATGGCTACACCTTC
>TRBV6-5|-|once|TRBJ2-3
CASRGDTSSTDTQYF
TGTGCCAGCAGAGGGGACACGTCCTCCACAGATACGCAGTATTTT
>TRBV30|TRBD1|-|TRBJ1-1
CAWSVVRPGQGQNTEAFF
TGTGCCTGGAGTGTAGTCCGGCCGGGACAGGGACAGAACACTGAAGCTTTCTTT
>TRBV11-2|-|-|TRBJ2-5
CASSFGFLETQYF
TGTGCCAGCAGCTTCGGGTTCTTGGAGACCCAGTACTTC
>TRBV7-9|-|-|TRBJ2-7
CASSHRVGYEQYF
TGTGCCAGCAGCCATAGAGTGGGCTACGAGCAGTACTTC
>TRBV10-3|-|-|TRBJ2-7
CAISESQVSSYEQYF
TGTGCCATCAGTGAGTCCCAGGTCAGCTCCTACGAGCAGTACTTC
>TRBV5-4|TRBD2|once|TRBJ2-1
CASSLASLAGTNEQFF
TGTGCCAGCAGCTTGGCCAGTCTAGCGGGGACGAATGAGCAGTTCTTC
>TRBV10-3|TRBD2|-|TRBJ2-1
CAMNSGNYNEQFF
TGTGCCATGAATAGCGGGAACTACAATGAGCAGTTCTTC
>TRBV27|-|-|TRBJ2-1
CASSFLGAKSYNEQFF
TGTGCCAGCAGTTTCTTGGGAGCCAAATCCTACAATGAGCAGTTCTTC
>TRBV21-1|-|-|TRBJ1-4
CASSKPGLCKEKLFF
TGTGCCAGCAGCAAGCCGGGGCTGTGTAAGGAAAAACTGTTTTTT
>TRBV5-4|-|-|TRBJ2-7
CASSLTGLEQYF
TGTGCCAGCAGCTTGACAGGGCTCGAGCAGTACTTC
>TRBV7-7|-|-|TRBJ2-5
CASSLGSSRETQYF
TGTGCCAGCAGCTTAGGTTCCAGTCGGGAGACCCAGTACTTC
>TRBV18|-|-|TRBJ2-1
CASSPNLRAGTFLSSYNEQFF
TGTGCCAGCTCACCCAATCTCCGAGCAGGGACTTTTCTAAGCTCCTACAATGAGCAGTTCTTC
>TRBV2|TRBD1|-|TRBJ2-1
CASRGGQGSGVNEQFF
TGTGCCAGCAGGGGGGGACAGGGATCGGGGGTGAATGAGCAGTTCTTC
>TRBV5-4|TRBD2|-|TRBJ2-7
CASSRGLAGVTSYEQYF
TGTGCCAGCAGCCGGGGACTAGCGGGGGTGACCTCCTACGAGCAGTACTTC
>TRBV15|-|-|TRBJ1-4
CATSRGGARTGPRGANEKLFF
TGTGCCACCAGCAGGGGGGGCGCTCGAACCGGGCCACGTGGGGCTAATGAAAAACTGTTTTTT
>TRBV10-2|-|-|TRBJ2-2
CASSPSSYTGELFF
TGCGCCAGCAGTCCTAGCTCCTACACCGGGGAGCTGTTTTTT
>TRBV7-8|TRBD1|-|TRBJ2-2
CASRLRFIGTGGVNTGELFF
TGTGCCAGCAGACTGCGTTTTATCGGGACAGGGGGCGTGAACACCGGGGAGCTGTTTTTT
>TRBV19|-|-|TRBJ1-1
CASSINPARGVTEAFF
TGTGCCAGTAGTATCAACCCCGCCAGGGGTGTGACTGAAGCTTTCTTT
>TRBV5-1|-|-|TRBJ2-5
CASSFRPAQETQYF
TGCGCCAGCAGCTTTAGGCCAGCCCAAGAGACCCAGTACTTC
>TRBV7-3|-|-|TRBJ2-1
CASSLRANSYNEQFF
TGTGCCAGCAGCTTAAGGGCCAACTCCTACAATGAGCAGTTCTTC
>TRBV5-1|-|-|TRBJ2-2
CASSLGRTGELFF
TGCGCCAGCAGCTTGGGACGGACCGGGGAGCTGTTTTTT
>TRBV21-1|-|-|TRBJ1-4
CASSKAGQKSTNEKLFF
TGTGCCAGCAGCAAAGCCGGACAGAAGTCAACTAATGAAAAACTGTTTTTT
>TRBV6-5|TRBD2|-|TRBJ2-5
CASSLRGGQETQYF
TGTGCCAGCAGCCTACGGGGGGGGCAAGAGACCCAGTACTTC
>TRBV27|TRBD1|-|TRBJ2-7
CASRQGAGEQYF
TGTGCCAGCCGGCAGGGGGCGGGAGAGCAGTACTTC
>TRBV11-2|TRBD1|-|TRBJ2-7
CASSLFGQVGYEQYF
TGTGCCAGCAGCTTGTTCGGACAGGTCGGCTACGAGCAGTACTTC
>TRBV2|-|-|TRBJ1-2
CASSEDGQGHSGYTF
TGTGCCAGCAGTGAAGATGGCCAGGGCCACTCAGGCTACACCTTC
>TRBV18|-|-|TRBJ1-5
CASSLPEDQPQHF
TGTGCCAGCTCCCTCCCTGAGGATCAGCCCCAGCATTTT
>TRBV18|TRBD2|-|TRBJ2-5
CASSPPGLAGSETQYF
TGTGCCAGCTCACCACCGGGACTAGCGGGGAGTGAGACCCAGTACTTC
>TRBV5-1|TRBD2|-|TRBJ2-5
CASSPRLAGEETQYF
TGCGCCAGCAGCCCCCGACTAGCGGGAGAAGAGACCCAGTACTTC
>TRBV19|-|-|TRBJ2-1
CASRGRQGPKYNEQFF
TGTGCCAGTAGGGGGCGGCAGGGCCCTAAGTACAATGAGCAGTTCTTC
>TRBV5-1|-|-|TRBJ1-2
CASSPDGGFNYGYTF
TGCGCCAGCAGCCCGGACGGAGGTTTTAACTATGGCTACACCTTC
>TRBV6-6|-|once|TRBJ2-2
CASSYERGDTGELFF
TGTGCCAGCAGTTACGAAAGGGGGGACACCGGGGAGCTGTTTTTT
>TRBV5-1|TRBD1|few|TRBJ2-7
CASSGGQGAFYEQYF
TGCGCCAGCAGCGGCGGACAGGGGGCGTTCTACGAGCAGTACTTC
>TRBV18|TRBD2|-|TRBJ2-1
CASSPNTGLAGVWEQFF
TGTGCCAGCTCACCAAATACGGGACTAGCGGGAGTTTGGGAGCAGTTCTTC
>TRBV7-2|-|-|TRBJ2-7
CASSLQSGYEQYF
TGTGCCAGCAGCCTTCAGTCAGGCTACGAGCAGTACTTC
>TRBV28|-|-|TRBJ2-1
CASRTPGRSNEQFF
TGTGCCAGCAGAACTCCGGGACGGTCTAATGAGCAGTTCTTC